The 14 T cell receptor beta chains below come from one sample, sequenced in a study of shared clonotypes between healthy human individuals. Repertoires were generated with immunoSEQ multiplex PCR, while TCRdb's copy carries only in-frame clones and drops some. The sample records 850,000 to 1,100,000 clones, approximately 80% being singletons. Material: memory CD4+ T cells from PBMCs. Subset described: CD45RA-negative fraction. The receptors come from a man aged 18 to 30 in good health. Some clones in this sample may be carry-over from other donors' samples.

This clone was seen ten or more times. This chain links TRBV28 with TRBJ1-5; tentatively, D is TRBD1 (6 bases). Trimming removed 7 bases from V and 6 bases from J, with 10 bases in between. The CDR3 is 12 residues long. CDR1 is MDHEN and CDR2 is SYDVKM in the germline V gene. The CDR3 loop is CASKQGAQPQHF. In DNA form, the CDR3 reads TGTGCCAGCAAACAGGGAGCTCAGCCCCAGCATTTT.

The chain joins TRBV4-3 to TRBJ2-3; 11 bases fit TRBD2. The CDR3 contains 17 residues. Germline CDR1 and CDR2: LGHNA and YSLEER. Trimming cost V 1 base and J 2 bases; bases outside gene matches: 5. CDR3 nucleotide sequence: TGCGCCAGCAGCCAAGGACTAGCGGGAACCCTCACAGATACGCAGTATTTT. Residues: CASSQGLAGTLTDTQYF.

This chain uses TRBV7-2 with TRBJ2-5; 8 positions agree with TRBD1. V lost 3 bases and J lost 3; bases outside the gene matches: 3. CDR1 and CDR2 from the germline V gene are SGHTA and FQGNSA. This CDR3 is built from 14 residues. The CDR3 here is CASSFNRGKETQYF. The CDR3 DNA reads as TGTGCCAGCAGCTTTAACAGGGGGAAAGAGACCCAGTACTTC.

V usage is TRBV18 and J usage is TRBJ2-7; D uncertain. The V gene lost 4 bases and the J gene lost 7 bases, with 20 bases spanning the gap. The CDR3 is 15 amino acids. Germline-derived CDR1 and CDR2 are KGHSH and LQKENI. The CDR3 sequence: CASSLKLTDRLEQYF. CDR3 sequence (DNA): TGTGCCAGCTCACTTAAACTCACGGACCGCTTGGAGCAGTACTTC.

V usage is TRBV11-3 and J usage is TRBJ1-1, with no clear D. The ends were cut back, 4 bases at V and 1 base at J, with 4 bases in the middle. Looked up from germline, CDR1 is SGHNT and CDR2 is YENEEA. This CDR3 comprises 12 residues. The CDR3 nucleotides are TGTGCCAGCAGCTCCGGGAACACTGAAGCTTTCTTT. This encodes CASSSGNTEAFF.

The chain recombines TRBV19 with TRBJ2-4; D not resolved. The CDR3 spans 14 residues. V was trimmed by 5 bases and J by 6 bases, leaving 14 bases between them. Looked up from germline, CDR1 is LNHDA and CDR2 is SQIVND (reference sequence). In nucleotides, the CDR3 is TGTGCCAGTAGTGCGACGGACGGAGCAAACATTCAGTACTTC. Protein product: CASSATDGANIQYF.

This clone was detected once. The chain uses TRBV28 and TRBJ1-2, with TRBD1 matching 7 bases. V lost 6 bases, J lost 4 bases, and 8 bases stayed unmatched. Germline lookup yields CDR1 MDHEN and CDR2 SYDVKM. The length of the CDR3 is 14 residues. CDR3 region: CASRKTGVGYGYTF. The CDR3 DNA reads as TGTGCCAGCAGGAAAACAGGGGTTGGCTATGGCTACACCTTC.

On this clone itself: This likely stems from a read error, as it lies one base from a far larger clone. V and J are TRBV7-9 and TRBJ2-5, with 8 bases matching TRBD1. This CDR3 comprises 14 residues. The germline V gene encodes CDR1 SEHNR and CDR2 FQNEAQ (reference sequence). Unmatched junction bases numbered 6, after V lost 4 bases and J lost 5 bases. CDR3 region: CASSSGQGGETQYF. CDR3 DNA sequence: TGTGCCAGCAGCTCAGGACAGGGTGGGGAGACCCAGTACTTC.

The chain couples TRBV5-8 to TRBJ1-3, with a weak D call TRBD1 (5 bases). CDR1 and CDR2 from the germline V gene are SGHTS and YDEGEE. V lost 1 base, J lost 4 bases, and 12 bases lay in between. The length of the CDR3 is 15 residues. The CDR3 protein is CASSLRGVKGNTIYF. The CDR3 bases are TGTGCCAGCAGCTTGAGGGGTGTTAAAGGAAACACCATATATTTT.

This clone has a handful of counts. A read error is possible here, since a much larger clone lies one base away. CDR3 loop: CAWGVSFESEQYF. Here the CDR3 DNA reads TGTGCCTGGGGTGTGTCCTTCGAAAGCGAGCAGTACTTC. The V call is TRBV30, the J call TRBJ2-7, with D hard to call. In germline, CDR1 is GTSNPN, CDR2 SVGIG (reference sequence). This CDR3 is 13 amino acids long.

The chain recombines TRBV5-4 with TRBJ2-1; D might be TRBD2 (6 bases). Germline lookup yields CDR1 SGHNT and CDR2 YYREEE (reference sequence). The CDR3 runs to 15 residues. V shed 3 bases and J shed 4 bases, with 14 bases lying between them. CDR3 amino acids: CASSSGTPAYNEQFF. The DNA for the CDR3 is TGTGCCAGCAGCTCCGGGACTCCGGCGTACAATGAGCAGTTCTTC.

This clone was seen only a few times. The gene calls are TRBV28 and TRBJ2-7, with TRBD2 as a possible D gene (6 bases). Per germline, CDR1 MDHEN and CDR2 SYDVKM. The CDR3 is 15 amino acids. Between the trimmed V and J ends, which lost 4 bases and 5 bases, there was a span of 18 bases. The CDR3 region is CASSSTSTRLDEQYF. Written as DNA, the CDR3 is TGTGCCAGCAGTTCGACTAGTACACGGTTGGACGAGCAGTACTTC. Filled out from reference TRBV28 and TRBJ2-7, the complete variable domain reads DVKVTQSSRYLVKRTGEKVFLECVQDMDHENMFWYRQDPGLGLRLIYFSYDVKMKEKGDIPEGYSVSREKKERFSLILESASTNQTSMYLCASSSTSTRLDEQYFGPGTRLTVT.

J is TRBJ1-1 and V is TRBV7-3, with unresolved D. This CDR3 is 13 amino acids long. Germline V gene data show CDR1 as SGHTA and CDR2 as FQGTGA. Trimming pared 2 bases from V and 2 bases from J, leaving 6 bases between. The CDR3 nucleotides are TGTGCCAGCAGCTTATTCACAAACACTGAAGCTTTCTTT. Translated: CASSLFTNTEAFF.

This clone was seen a handful of times. One end of the junction does not line up with germline, which may come from a read error. The chain combines TRBV6-1 with TRBJ1-3; TRBD1 agrees at 7 bases. Germline loops: CDR1 MNHNS, CDR2 SASEGT. This CDR3 has 15 amino acids. This chain's CDR3 is CASREAGGDGNTIYF. The CDR3 bases are TGTGCCAGCAGAGAAGCAGGGGGTGACGGAAACACCATATATTTT.